This T cell receptor beta chain came from a study of T-cell memory formation after mild COVID-19. Study at large: Across donors, TCR clusters were largely donor specific. The study, taken as a whole, reports: Nothing confirmed that second-wave clones peaking on day 37 were specific for SARS-CoV-2.

Regarding this clonotype: What it recognizes is unknown.

Trimming removed 4 bases from V and 5 bases from J, with 11 bases in between. Germline-derived CDR1 and CDR2 are SQVTM and ANQGSEA. The CDR3 totals 12 residues. TCR alpha and TCR beta cDNA libraries with sample barcodes and UMIs came from 5'RACE using constant-segment primers. Using its own MiXCR run on the 5' RACE reads, TCRdb lists one record per CDR3 protein. Of hundreds of thousands of distinct CDR3 sequences detected, about 23% appear once; the ten largest clones hold around 13%. Sequencing input: PBMCs or a T cell subset sorted from them (not recorded which). The rearrangement uses TRBV29-1 and TRBJ2-5; possibly TRBD2 for D (6 bases). This sequence was found in an adult woman who had mild COVID-19 (a few samples of this study predate the infection). Cell type and time point are not known. CDR3 amino acids: CSVVGGGETQYF. In DNA form, the CDR3 reads TGCAGCGTTGTCGGAGGAGGGGAGACCCAGTACTTC.